The rows below give T cell receptor beta chains drawn from one sample of a study of blood T cell repertoires in COVID-19. TCRdb's table, derived via immunoSEQ multiplex PCR, lists solely in-frame clones and lacks some. This sample has approximately 210,000 clones, with about 95% found just once. Sequenced material: peripheral blood. The origin of the receptors is a man younger than 40 with COVID-19, enrolled during active disease. Each CDR3 is given with its conserved first and last residue. D genes are given only for firm matches. Size is stated for part of the rows, as once, few or many counts, or as a class when the clone is expanded.

clone size,V gene,D gene,J gene,CDR3 DNA,CDR3 protein
once,TRBV5-4,.,TRBJ1-2,TGTGCCAGCAGCTTGGAGGGGAACGGCTATGGCTACACCTTC,CASSLEGNGYGYTF
.,TRBV4-1,.,TRBJ2-3,TGCGCCAGCAGCCAAGTTAGGGGTCGTGAAGATACGCAGTATTTT,CASSQVRGREDTQYF
.,TRBV10-3,.,TRBJ2-1,TGTGCCATCAGTGCGGGCGGGGTAGATGAGCAGTTCTTC,CAISAGGVDEQFF
.,TRBV5-1,TRBD2,TRBJ2-3,TGCGCCAGCAGCTTGGACGGGGGGGCTGCGGATACGCAGTATTTT,CASSLDGGAADTQYF
.,TRBV11-2,TRBD1,TRBJ2-7,TGTGCCAGCAGCTTAGATTCAGGGGGCACCTACGAGCAGTACTTC,CASSLDSGGTYEQYF
.,TRBV2,.,TRBJ1-1,TGTGCCAGCAGTGCCCAGGGTGGAGCTGAAGCTTTCTTT,CASSAQGGAEAFF
once,TRBV9,.,TRBJ2-6,TGTGCCAGCAGCGTAGAGGCAGGGCCCTCCACTGGGGCCAACGTCCTGACTTTC,CASSVEAGPSTGANVLTF
few,TRBV7-9,.,TRBJ2-5,TGTGCCAGCAGCTCGCCAGGAGGACAAGAGACCCAGTACTTC,CASSSPGGQETQYF
.,TRBV18,.,TRBJ2-5,TGTGCCAGCTCACGACAGGCGCAAGAGACCCAGTACTTC,CASSRQAQETQYF
.,TRBV3-1/TRBV3-2,.,TRBJ2-5,TGTGCCAGCAGCCAAAACCTGGAGCCCCAAGAGACCCAGTACTTC,CASSQNLEPQETQYF
.,TRBV6-1,.,TRBJ1-1,TGTGCCAGCAGTGAAGCACGGACAGAGAACACTGAAGCTTTCTTT,CASSEARTENTEAFF
.,TRBV5-1,.,TRBJ1-1,TGCGCCAGCAGCCCTGCGGGGGATAACACTGAAGCTTTCTTT,CASSPAGDNTEAFF
.,TRBV6-1,.,TRBJ2-1,TGTGCCAGCTCCTTCGGCGGCTCCTACAATGAGCAGTTCTTC,CASSFGGSYNEQFF
.,TRBV6-1,.,TRBJ2-7,TGTGCCAGCAGTGGGATCTCGACAGGGTCTGCGGGGGAGCAGTACTTC,CASSGISTGSAGEQYF
.,TRBV6-6,.,TRBJ2-6,TGTGCCAGCAGTCCGCAAGACAGCTCTGGGGCCAACGTCCTGACTTTC,CASSPQDSSGANVLTF
.,TRBV11-2,.,TRBJ2-3,TGTGCCAGCAGCTTAGATTGGTCCGTCGGGGAAGATACGCAGTATTTT,CASSLDWSVGEDTQYF
.,TRBV7-9,.,TRBJ2-3,TGTGCCAGCAGCCTAGGGGACACCTCGAGCACAGATACGCAGTATTTT,CASSLGDTSSTDTQYF
.,TRBV28,TRBD1,TRBJ2-2,TGTGCCAGCACGCTTCCGGGACAGGGGAACACCGGGGAGCTGTTTTTT,CASTLPGQGNTGELFF
.,TRBV9,TRBD1,TRBJ1-1,TGTGCCAGCAGCGTAGATCACAGGGGGGACACTGAAGCTTTCTTT,CASSVDHRGDTEAFF
.,TRBV19,.,TRBJ1-5,TGTGCCAGTAGTGCAGGGTGGGGCAGCAATCAGCCCCAGCATTTT,CASSAGWGSNQPQHF
.,TRBV6-6,TRBD1,TRBJ2-1,TGTGCCAGCAGTTCCGACAGGGGTGTCAATGAGCAGTTCTTC,CASSSDRGVNEQFF
.,TRBV5-6,TRBD1,TRBJ1-6,TGTGCCAGCAGCTTGAATATCGGCAGGGGGCGTAATTCACCCCTCCACTTT,CASSLNIGRGRNSPLHF
.,TRBV18,TRBD1,TRBJ1-1,TGTGCCAGCTCACTAGACAGGGAGGAGGCTTTCTTT,CASSLDREEAFF
.,TRBV4-1,.,TRBJ1-2,TGCGCCAGCAGCCAACTAGGCCAGAGACACTATGGCTACACCTTC,CASSQLGQRHYGYTF
.,TRBV7-9,.,TRBJ1-1,TGTGCCAGCAGGATGGGCAAGAACACTGAAGCTTTCTTT,CASRMGKNTEAFF
.,TRBV18,.,TRBJ1-4,TGTGCCAGCTCCCCCGCAAGTAGTAATGAAAAACTGTTTTTT,CASSPASSNEKLFF
once,TRBV10-3,TRBD1,TRBJ1-6,TGTGCCATCAGTGGGACAGGGTTGGATTCACCCCTCCACTTT,CAISGTGLDSPLHF
.,TRBV29-1,.,TRBJ1-1,TGCAGCGTCCTGGGGGGGATGGCAGCTTTCTTT,CSVLGGMAAFF
.,TRBV3-1/TRBV3-2,TRBD2,TRBJ2-5,TGTGCCAGCAGCCAAGACCCCGGGACTAGCGGCAAAGAGACCCAGTACTTC,CASSQDPGTSGKETQYF
.,TRBV10-2,.,TRBJ1-1,TGCGCCAGCAGTGAGTCTTGGGCAGGGATCAACACTGAAGCTTTCTTT,CASSESWAGINTEAFF
.,TRBV7-9,.,TRBJ1-2,TGTGCCACCACGGGGGGGAGTGGCTACACCTTC,CATTGGSGYTF
.,TRBV11-2,.,TRBJ1-1,TGTGCCAGCAGCTTAGCAGCGAAGGACACTGAAGCTTTCTTT,CASSLAAKDTEAFF
.,TRBV2,TRBD2,TRBJ2-2,TGTGCCAGCAGTGAAGCAACTAGCGGTACCGGGGAGCTGTTTTTT,CASSEATSGTGELFF
.,TRBV28,TRBD1,TRBJ1-6,TGTGCCAGCAGCTTAACGACAGGGTTTAATTCACCCCTCCACTTT,CASSLTTGFNSPLHF
.,TRBV7-9,TRBD2,TRBJ2-5,TGTGCCAGCAGCCCCCCCGGGACTAGCCTGGAGACCCAGTACTTC,CASSPPGTSLETQYF
once,TRBV18,.,TRBJ1-1,TGTGCCAGCTCACCCCAATTCCTCAGGGGCCGGAACACTGAAGCTTTCTTT,CASSPQFLRGRNTEAFF
.,TRBV3-1/TRBV3-2,TRBD1,TRBJ1-3,TGTGCCAGCAGCCAAGTGCAGGGGGCGGCTGGAAACACCATATATTTT,CASSQVQGAAGNTIYF
.,TRBV19,.,TRBJ2-7,TGTGCCAGTAGCAATGGGGACTTCTCCTACGAGCAGTACTTC,CASSNGDFSYEQYF
.,TRBV6-5,TRBD1,TRBJ1-2,TGTGCCAGCAGCGGATCCGAGACAGGGAAAGGCTACACCTTC,CASSGSETGKGYTF